This T cell receptor beta chain was obtained from a study of CD8+CD57+ T cells in acquired aplastic anemia. As for the study in general: DNA recovered from sorted CD4+ and CD8+ cells had a mean of approximately 3 ug. Study conclusions and caveats: Both patients and controls carried the same twenty-nine CD8+ CDR3 sequences.

Before being chosen for sequencing, patients had shown CD8+CD57+ cell expansion by flow cytometry. Severe acquired aplastic anemia affected all patients. Genomic DNA provided the template from which TCR beta VDJ and CDR3 profiles were obtained. TCRdb used MiXCR to reprocess the reads, holding one entry per CDR3 protein. The sample yields around 130,000 distinct CDR3 sequences, 45% to 60% seen once. With regard to this clonotype: The antigen is undetermined. The germline gene is not matched at one end of the junction; a read error may be the cause.

Germline V gene data show CDR1 as SGHTA and CDR2 as FQGNSA. This CDR3 is built from 15 residues. V usage is TRBV7-2 and J usage is TRBJ1-3; 8 bases map to TRBD1. The sample consisted of sorted CD4+, CD8+, or CD8+CD57+ T cells (not recorded which) from PBMCs. The sequence came from a human donor with aplastic anemia. The CDR3 DNA sequence: TGTGCCAGCAGCTGGACAGGGTCCGCGGGAAGCACCATATATTTT. Residues: CASSWTGSAGSTIYF.